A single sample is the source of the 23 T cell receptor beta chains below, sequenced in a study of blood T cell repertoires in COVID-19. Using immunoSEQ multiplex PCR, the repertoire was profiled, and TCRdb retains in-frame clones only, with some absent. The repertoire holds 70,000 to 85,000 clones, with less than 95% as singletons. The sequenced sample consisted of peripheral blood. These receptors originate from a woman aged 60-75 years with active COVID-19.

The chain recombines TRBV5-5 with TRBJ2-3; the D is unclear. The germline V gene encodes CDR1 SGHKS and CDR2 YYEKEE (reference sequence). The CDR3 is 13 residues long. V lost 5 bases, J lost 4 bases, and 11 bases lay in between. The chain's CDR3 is CASSFQPADTQYF. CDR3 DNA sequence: TGTGCCAGCAGTTTTCAACCAGCAGATACGCAGTATTTT.

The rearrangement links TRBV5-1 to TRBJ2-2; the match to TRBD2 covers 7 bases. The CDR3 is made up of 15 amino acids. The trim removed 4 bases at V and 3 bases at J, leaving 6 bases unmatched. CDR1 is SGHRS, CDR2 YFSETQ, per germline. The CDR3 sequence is CASSPERGDTGELFF. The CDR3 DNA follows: TGCGCCAGCAGCCCCGAGCGGGGCGACACCGGGGAGCTGTTTTTT.

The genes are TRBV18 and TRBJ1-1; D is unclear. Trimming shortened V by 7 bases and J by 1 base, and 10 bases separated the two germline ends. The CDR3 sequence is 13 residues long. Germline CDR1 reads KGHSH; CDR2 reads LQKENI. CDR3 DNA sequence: TGTGCCAGCTTCCCCGCCGGGAACACTGAAGCTTTCTTT. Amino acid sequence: CASFPAGNTEAFF.

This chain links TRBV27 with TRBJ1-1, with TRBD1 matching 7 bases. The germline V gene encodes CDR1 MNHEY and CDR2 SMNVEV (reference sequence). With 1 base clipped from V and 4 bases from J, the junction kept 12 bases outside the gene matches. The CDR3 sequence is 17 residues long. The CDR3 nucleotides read TGTGCCAGCAGTTTATTTAGGGGGCGAGGTGGTGGCACTGAAGCTTTCTTT. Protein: CASSLFRGRGGGTEAFF.

CDR3 in amino acids: CASGEGQSYNEQFF. The CDR3 nucleotides read TGCGCCAGCGGGGAGGGGCAATCCTACAATGAGCAGTTCTTC. This chain connects TRBV5-1 to TRBJ2-1, with 7 bases lining up with TRBD2. V shed 7 bases and J 1 base; nucleotides not matched to a gene: 5. Germline V gene sequence: CDR1 SGHRS, CDR2 YFSETQ. The CDR3 has 14 residues.

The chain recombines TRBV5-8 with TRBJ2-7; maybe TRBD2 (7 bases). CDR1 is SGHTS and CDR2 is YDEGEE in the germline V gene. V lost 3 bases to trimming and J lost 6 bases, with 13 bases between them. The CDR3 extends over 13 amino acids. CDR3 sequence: CASSSQGGGEQYF. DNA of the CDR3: TGTGCCAGCAGCTCACAGGGCGGGGGCGAGCAGTACTTC. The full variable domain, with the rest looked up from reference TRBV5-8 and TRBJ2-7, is EAGVTQSPTHLIKTRGQQATLRCSPISGHTSVYWYQQALGLGLQFLLWYDEGEERNRGNFPPRFSGRQFPNYSSELNVNALELEDSALYLCASSSQGGGEQYFGPGTRLTVT.

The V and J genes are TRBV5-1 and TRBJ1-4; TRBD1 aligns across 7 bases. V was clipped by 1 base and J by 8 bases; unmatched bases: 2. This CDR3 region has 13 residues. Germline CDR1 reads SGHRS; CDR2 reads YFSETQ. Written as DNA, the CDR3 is TGCGCCAGCAGCTTGACCAGGGGGGAAAAACTGTTTTTT. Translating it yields CASSLTRGEKLFF.

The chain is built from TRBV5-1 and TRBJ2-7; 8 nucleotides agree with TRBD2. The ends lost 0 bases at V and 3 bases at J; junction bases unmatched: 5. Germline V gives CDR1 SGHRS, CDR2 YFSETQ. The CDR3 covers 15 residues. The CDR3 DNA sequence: TGCGCCAGCAGCTTGGCCCCCGGGACTAGCTACGAGCAGTACTTC. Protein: CASSLAPGTSYEQYF.

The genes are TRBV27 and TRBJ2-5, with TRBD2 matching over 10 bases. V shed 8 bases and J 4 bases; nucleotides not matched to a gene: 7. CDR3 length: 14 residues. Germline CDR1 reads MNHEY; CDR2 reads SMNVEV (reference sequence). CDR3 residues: CASGRSSGRETQYF. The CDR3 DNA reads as TGTGCCAGCGGGAGGTCTAGCGGGAGAGAGACCCAGTACTTC.

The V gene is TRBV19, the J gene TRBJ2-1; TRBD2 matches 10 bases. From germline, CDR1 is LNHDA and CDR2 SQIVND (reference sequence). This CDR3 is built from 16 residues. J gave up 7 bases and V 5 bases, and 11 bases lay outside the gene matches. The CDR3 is CASSPRLAGTGNEQFF. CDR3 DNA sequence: TGTGCCAGTAGTCCTAGACTAGCGGGTACGGGGAATGAGCAGTTCTTC.

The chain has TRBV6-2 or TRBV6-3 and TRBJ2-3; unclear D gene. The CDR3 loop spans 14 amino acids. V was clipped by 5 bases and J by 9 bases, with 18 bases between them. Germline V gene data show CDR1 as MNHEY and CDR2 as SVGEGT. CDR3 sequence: CASSPRVAPSTQYF. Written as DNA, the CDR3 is TGTGCCAGCAGTCCCCGGGTAGCTCCGTCAACGCAGTATTTT.

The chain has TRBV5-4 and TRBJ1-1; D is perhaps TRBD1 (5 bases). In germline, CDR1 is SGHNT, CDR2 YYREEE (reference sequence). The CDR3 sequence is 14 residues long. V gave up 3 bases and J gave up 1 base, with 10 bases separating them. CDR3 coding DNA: TGTGCCAGCAGCTGGAGAGACAGGAACACTGAAGCTTTCTTT. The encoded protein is CASSWRDRNTEAFF.

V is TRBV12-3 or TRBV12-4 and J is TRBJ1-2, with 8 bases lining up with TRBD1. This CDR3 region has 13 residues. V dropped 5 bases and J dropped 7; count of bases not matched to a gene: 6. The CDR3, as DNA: TGTGCCAGCAGTCCTTACAGGGGGGGTGGCTACACCTTC. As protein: CASSPYRGGGYTF.

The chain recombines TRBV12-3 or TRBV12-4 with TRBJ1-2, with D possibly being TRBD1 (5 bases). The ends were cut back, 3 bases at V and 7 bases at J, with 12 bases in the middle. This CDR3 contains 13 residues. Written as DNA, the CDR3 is TGTGCCAGCAGTTTCCGAGGGGAGGTTGGCTACACCTTC. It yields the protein CASSFRGEVGYTF.

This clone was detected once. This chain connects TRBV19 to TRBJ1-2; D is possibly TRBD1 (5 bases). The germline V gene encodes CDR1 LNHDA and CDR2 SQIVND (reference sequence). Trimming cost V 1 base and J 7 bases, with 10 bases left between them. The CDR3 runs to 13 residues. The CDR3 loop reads CASSIVGQGGYTF. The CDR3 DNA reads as TGTGCCAGTAGTATAGTTGGGCAGGGTGGCTACACCTTC.

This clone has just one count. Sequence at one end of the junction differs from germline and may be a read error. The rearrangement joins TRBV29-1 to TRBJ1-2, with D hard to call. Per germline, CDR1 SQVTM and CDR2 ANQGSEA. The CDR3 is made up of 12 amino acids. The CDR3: CSIETSEDGYTF. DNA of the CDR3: TGCAGCATTGAGACTAGTGAGGATGGCTACACCTTC.

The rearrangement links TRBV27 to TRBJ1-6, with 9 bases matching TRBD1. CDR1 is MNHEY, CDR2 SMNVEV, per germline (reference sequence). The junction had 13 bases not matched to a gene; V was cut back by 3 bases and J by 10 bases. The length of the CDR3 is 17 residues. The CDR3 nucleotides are TGTGCCAGCAGTTTTTCGAAAGACAGGGGGAAAGGATCACCCCTCCACTTT. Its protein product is CASSFSKDRGKGSPLHF.

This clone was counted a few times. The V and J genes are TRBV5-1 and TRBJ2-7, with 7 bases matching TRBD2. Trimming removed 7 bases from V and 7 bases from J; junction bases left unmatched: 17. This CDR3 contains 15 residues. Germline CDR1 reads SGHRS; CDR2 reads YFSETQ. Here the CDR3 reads CASWTRSPRTVEQYF. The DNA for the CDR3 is TGCGCCAGCTGGACTAGGAGCCCTAGGACGGTGGAGCAGTACTTC.

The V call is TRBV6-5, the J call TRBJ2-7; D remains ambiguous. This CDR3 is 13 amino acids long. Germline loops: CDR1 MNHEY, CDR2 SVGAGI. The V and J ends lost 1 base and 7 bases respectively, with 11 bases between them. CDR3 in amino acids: CASSYLVGYEQYF. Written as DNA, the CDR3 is TGTGCCAGCAGTTACTTAGTCGGGTATGAGCAGTACTTC.

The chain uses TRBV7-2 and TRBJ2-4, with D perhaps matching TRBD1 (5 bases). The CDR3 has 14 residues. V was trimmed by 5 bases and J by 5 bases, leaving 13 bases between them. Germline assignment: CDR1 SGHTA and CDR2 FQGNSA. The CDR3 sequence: CASSLDRTQNIQYF. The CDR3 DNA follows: TGTGCCAGCAGCCTAGACAGAACCCAAAACATTCAGTACTTC.

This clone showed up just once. CDR3: CASSRNTWNTEAFF. CDR3 DNA sequence: TGTGCCAGCAGTCGTAACACGTGGAACACTGAAGCTTTCTTT. The V and J genes are TRBV6-5 and TRBJ1-1; no firm D call. The germline gives CDR1 MNHEY, CDR2 SVGAGI. The V end was cut by 5 bases, the J end by 1 base, with 11 bases between. CDR3 length: 14 amino acids.

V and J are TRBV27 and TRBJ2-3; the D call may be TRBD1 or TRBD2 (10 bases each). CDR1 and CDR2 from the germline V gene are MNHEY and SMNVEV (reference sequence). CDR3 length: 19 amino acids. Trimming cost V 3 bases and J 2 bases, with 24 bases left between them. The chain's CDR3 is CASSFTTGGLAGVTDTQYF. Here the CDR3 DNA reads TGTGCCAGCAGTTTCACGACAGGGGGCCTAGCGGGAGTCACAGATACGCAGTATTTT.

The CDR3 spells CASSPTPQMGYTF. CDR3 coding DNA: TGTGCCAGCTCACCCACCCCCCAGATGGGCTACACCTTC. The chain carries TRBV18 and TRBJ1-2; no clear D gene. The germline CDR1 and CDR2 sequences are KGHSH and LQKENI. This CDR3 is 13 amino acids long. The V end was cut by 3 bases, the J end by 8 bases, with 13 bases between.